These T cell receptor beta chains were read from a single sample in a study of T cell repertoires in aging, cancer and after chemotherapy. MiXCR, applied by TCRdb to the multiplex PCR reads, yields one record per CDR3 protein. The sample shows 2,500 to 4,000 distinct CDR3 sequences, about 35% of them seen only once. The source material was blood. The source is a human donor with a solid tumor. The CDR3 runs from the conserved cysteine through the conserved F or W. Each record gives: D gene, V gene, clone size, J gene, CDR3 protein, CDR3 DNA. D genes are given only for firm matches. Size tells how often a clone was seen (once, few, many) or the class of an expanded clone, and some rows leave it out.

TRBD1	TRBV12-3/TRBV12-4	few	TRBJ1-4	CASSRTEDRVREKLFF	TGTGCCAGCAGTAGAACAGAGGACAGGGTGAGAGAAAAACTGTTTTTT
TRBD1	TRBV10-3	-	TRBJ1-3	CAIRSGGVAGNTIYF	TGTGCCATCCGATCAGGGGGAGTTGCTGGAAACACCATATATTTT
-	TRBV10-3	-	TRBJ1-5	CAISEGTRNQPQHF	TGTGCCATCAGTGAGGGGACACGAAATCAGCCCCAGCATTTT
-	TRBV6-5	-	TRBJ1-4	CASSYASGLNEKLFF	TGTGCCAGCAGTTACGCGTCCGGACTCAATGAAAAACTGTTTTTT
-	TRBV10-3	large	TRBJ2-7	CAISEGLGGKDEQYF	TGTGCCATCAGTGAAGGGTTAGGGGGAAAGGACGAGCAGTACTTC
-	TRBV7-6	-	TRBJ1-2	CASSYQGDYGYTF	TGTGCCAGCAGCTATCAGGGAGACTATGGCTACACCTTC
-	TRBV12-3/TRBV12-4	-	TRBJ2-1	CASRGTNNNEQFF	TGTGCCAGCAGGGGGACAAATAACAATGAGCAGTTCTTC
-	TRBV20-1	few	TRBJ2-7	CSARAGSITYEQYF	TGCAGTGCTAGAGCCGGGTCGATCACCTACGAGCAGTACTTC
-	TRBV24-1	-	TRBJ2-3	CATSGPWEGAAPDTQYF	TGTGCCACCAGTGGCCCCTGGGAGGGGGCGGCCCCAGATACGCAGTATTTT
-	TRBV13	few	TRBJ2-7	CASSPFDSGANPSYEQYF	TGTGCCAGCAGCCCCTTTGACTCCGGGGCTAACCCTTCCTACGAGCAGTACTTC
-	TRBV12-3/TRBV12-4	-	TRBJ2-1	CASRNSGMRQFF	TGTGCCAGCAGGAACTCGGGCATGCGGCAGTTCTTC
TRBD2	TRBV4-3	-	TRBJ2-7	CASSQEQRGAYEQYF	TGCGCCAGCAGCCAAGAGCAGCGGGGGGCCTACGAGCAGTACTTC
-	TRBV12-3/TRBV12-4	few	TRBJ1-5	CASSSGARGNQPQHF	TGTGCCAGCAGTTCAGGGGCCCGGGGCAATCAGCCCCAGCATTTT
-	TRBV6-1	medium-sized	TRBJ2-7	CASSRTVSYTYEQYF	TGTGCCAGCAGTAGGACAGTCAGCTATACCTACGAGCAGTACTTC